This section outlines one T cell receptor (beta chain) sequence together with its context. Sequencing used immunoSEQ multiplex PCR; TCRdb keeps in-frame clones, though not all of them. The data contain approximately 180,000 clones, 70% to 90% of them seen just once; the ten biggest clones take up roughly 9.8%. V lost 4 bases and J 0 bases, leaving 16 bases between the germline ends. Germline-derived CDR1 and CDR2 are LNHDA and SQIVND (reference sequence). The CDR3 spans 17 residues. This specimen belongs to a study of blood T cell repertoires in COVID-19. The material sequenced was peripheral blood. The sequence derives from a human donor with active or convalescent COVID-19. The donor label of this sample is uncertain. The gene calls are TRBV19 and TRBJ1-3, with D possibly being TRBD1 (6 bases). The CDR3 region is CASSRPDRIGSGNTIYF. The CDR3 DNA is TGTGCCAGTAGTAGGCCCGACAGGATTGGCTCTGGAAACACCATATATTTT.